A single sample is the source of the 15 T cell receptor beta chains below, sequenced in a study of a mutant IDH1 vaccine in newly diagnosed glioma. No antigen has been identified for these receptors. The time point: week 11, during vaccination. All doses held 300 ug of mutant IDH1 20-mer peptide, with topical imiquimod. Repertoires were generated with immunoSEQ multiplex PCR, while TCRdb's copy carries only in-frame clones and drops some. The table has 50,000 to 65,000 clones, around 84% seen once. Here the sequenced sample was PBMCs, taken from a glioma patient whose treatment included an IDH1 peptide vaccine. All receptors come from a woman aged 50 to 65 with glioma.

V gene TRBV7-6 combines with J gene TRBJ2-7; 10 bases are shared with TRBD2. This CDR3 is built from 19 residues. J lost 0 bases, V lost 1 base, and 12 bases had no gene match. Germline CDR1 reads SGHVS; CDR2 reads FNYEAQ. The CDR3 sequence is CASSLVYASGSTSSYEQYF. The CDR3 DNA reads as TGTGCCAGCAGCTTAGTCTACGCTAGCGGGAGCACCTCCTCCTACGAGCAGTACTTC.

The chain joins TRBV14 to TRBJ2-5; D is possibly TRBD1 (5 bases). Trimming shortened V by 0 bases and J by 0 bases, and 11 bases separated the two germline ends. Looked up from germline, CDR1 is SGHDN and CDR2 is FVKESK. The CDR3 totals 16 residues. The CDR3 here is CASSQEGARYQETQYF. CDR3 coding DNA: TGTGCCAGCAGCCAAGAAGGGGCTCGGTACCAAGAGACCCAGTACTTC.

In nucleotides, the CDR3 is TGCGCCAGCAGCTTGGAGACGAATGAGCAGTTCTTC. Its protein is CASSLETNEQFF. V gene TRBV5-1 combines with J gene TRBJ2-1; no clear D. V lost 0 bases, J lost 7 bases, and 5 bases lay in between. Germline CDR1 reads SGHRS; CDR2 reads YFSETQ. This CDR3 is 12 amino acids long.

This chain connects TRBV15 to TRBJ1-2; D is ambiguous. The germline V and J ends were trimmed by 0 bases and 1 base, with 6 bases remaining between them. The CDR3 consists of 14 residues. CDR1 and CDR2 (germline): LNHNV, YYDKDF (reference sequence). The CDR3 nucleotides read TGTGCCACCAGCAGAGAGGCGGGTAACTATGGCTACACCTTC. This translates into CATSREAGNYGYTF.

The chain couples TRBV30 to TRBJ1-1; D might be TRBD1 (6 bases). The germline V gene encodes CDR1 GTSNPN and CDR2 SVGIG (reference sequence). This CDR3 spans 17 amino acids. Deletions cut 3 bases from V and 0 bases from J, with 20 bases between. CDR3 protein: CAWRGAKHIRMNTEAFF. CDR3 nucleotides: TGTGCCTGGAGGGGGGCAAAGCATATCCGCATGAACACTGAAGCTTTCTTT.

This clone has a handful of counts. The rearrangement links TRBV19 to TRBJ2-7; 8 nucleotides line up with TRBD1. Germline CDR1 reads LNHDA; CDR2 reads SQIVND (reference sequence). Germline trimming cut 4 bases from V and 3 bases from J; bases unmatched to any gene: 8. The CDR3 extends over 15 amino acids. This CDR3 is CASSTGGGQGYEQYF. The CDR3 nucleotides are TGTGCCAGTAGTACCGGGGGAGGACAGGGCTACGAGCAGTACTTC.

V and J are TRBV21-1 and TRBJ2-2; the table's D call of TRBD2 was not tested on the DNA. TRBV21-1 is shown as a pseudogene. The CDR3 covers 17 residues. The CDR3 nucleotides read TGTGCCAGCAGCTACAAAAGGGCGGGGTTCGACACCGGGGAGCTGTTTTTT. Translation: CASSYKRAGFDTGELFF.

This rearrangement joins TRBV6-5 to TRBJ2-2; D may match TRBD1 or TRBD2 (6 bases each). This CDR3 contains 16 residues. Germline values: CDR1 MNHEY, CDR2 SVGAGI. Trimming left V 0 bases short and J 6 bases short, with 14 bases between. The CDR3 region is CASSYSHGGSSGELFF. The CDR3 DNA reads TGTGCCAGCAGTTACTCGCACGGGGGCAGTTCCGGGGAGCTGTTTTTT.

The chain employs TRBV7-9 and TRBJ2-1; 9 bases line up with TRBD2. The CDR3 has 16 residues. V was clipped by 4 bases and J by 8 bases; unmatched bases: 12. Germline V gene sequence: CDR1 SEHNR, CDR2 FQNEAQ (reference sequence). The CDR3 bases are TGTGCCAGCAGCTCTCCCCGGGCGGGGGGGCCCCATGAGCAGTTCTTC. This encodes CASSSPRAGGPHEQFF.

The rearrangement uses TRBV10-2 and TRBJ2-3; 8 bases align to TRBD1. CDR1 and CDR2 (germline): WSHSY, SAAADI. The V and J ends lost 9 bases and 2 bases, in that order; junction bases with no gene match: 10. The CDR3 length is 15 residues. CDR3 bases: TGCGCCAGTCAGGGACAGGCGACCTTCACAGATACGCAGTATTTT. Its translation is CASQGQATFTDTQYF.

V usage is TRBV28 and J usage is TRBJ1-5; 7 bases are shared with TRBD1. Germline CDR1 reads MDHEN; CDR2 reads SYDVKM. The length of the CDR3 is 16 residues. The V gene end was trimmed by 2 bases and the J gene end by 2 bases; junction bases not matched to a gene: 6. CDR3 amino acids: CASSLQGGRGNQPQHF. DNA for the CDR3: TGTGCCAGCAGTTTACAGGGGGGTCGGGGCAATCAGCCCCAGCATTTT.

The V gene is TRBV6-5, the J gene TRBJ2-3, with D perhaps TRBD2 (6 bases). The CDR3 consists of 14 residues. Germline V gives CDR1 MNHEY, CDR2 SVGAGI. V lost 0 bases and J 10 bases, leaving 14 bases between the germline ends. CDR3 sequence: CASSYSIGGGAQYF. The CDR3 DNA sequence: TGTGCCAGCAGTTACTCGATTGGTGGCGGGGCGCAGTATTTT.

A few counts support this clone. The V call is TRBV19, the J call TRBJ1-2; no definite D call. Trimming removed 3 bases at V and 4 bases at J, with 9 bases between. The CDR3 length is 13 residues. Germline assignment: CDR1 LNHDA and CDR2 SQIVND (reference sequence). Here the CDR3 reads CASSITAGYGYTF. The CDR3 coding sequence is TGTGCCAGTAGTATTACGGCAGGCTATGGCTACACCTTC. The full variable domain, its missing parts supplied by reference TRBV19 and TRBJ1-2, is DGGITQSPKYLFRKEGQNVTLSCEQNLNHDAMYWYRQDPGQGLRLIYYSQIVNDFQKGDIAEGYSVSREKKESFPLTVTSAQKNPTAFYLCASSITAGYGYTFGSGTRLTVV.

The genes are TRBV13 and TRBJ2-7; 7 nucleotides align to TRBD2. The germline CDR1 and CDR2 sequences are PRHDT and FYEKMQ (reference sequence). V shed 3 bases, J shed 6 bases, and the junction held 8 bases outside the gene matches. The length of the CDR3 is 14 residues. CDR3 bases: TGTGCCAGCAGCTTGCCGGGGAGGGTCGGCGAGCAGTACTTC. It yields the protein CASSLPGRVGEQYF.

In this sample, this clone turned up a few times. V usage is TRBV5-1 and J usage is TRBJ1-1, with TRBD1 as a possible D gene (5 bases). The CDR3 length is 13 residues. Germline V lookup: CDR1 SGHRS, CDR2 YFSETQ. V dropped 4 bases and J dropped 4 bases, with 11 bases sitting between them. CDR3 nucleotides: TGCGCCAGCAGCCGAGCAGGGTCCACTGAAGCTTTCTTT. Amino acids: CASSRAGSTEAFF.